In this sample, the clone carrying this TCR beta chain turned up a few times. The source of the sample is a study of blood T cell repertoires in COVID-19. Study-wide context: The samples span acute and convalescent COVID-19 from the United States, Italy and Spain.

With 2 bases clipped from V and 7 bases from J, the junction kept 4 bases outside the gene matches. The CDR3 has 16 amino acids. CDR1 MNHNY and CDR2 SVGAGI come from the germline V gene (reference sequence). Profiled with immunoSEQ multiplex PCR; TCRdb holds only in-frame clones, not every one. The sample consists of roughly 440,000 clones, about 87% of them appearing once. This clonotype was obtained from a woman aged 50 to 60 with COVID-19, enrolled during active disease. The gene calls are TRBV6-6 and TRBJ1-6, with TRBD1 identical over 11 bases. Material for sequencing was peripheral blood. As DNA, the CDR3 is TGTGCCAGCAGTTACACGGACAGGGGGCTGAATTCACCCCTCCACTTT. Protein: CASSYTDRGLNSPLHF.